This entry lists 10 T cell receptor beta chains sequenced from one sample in a study of T cell clonality in common variable immunodeficiency. Libraries were prepared by immunoSEQ multiplex PCR; TCRdb keeps only in-frame clonotypes and omits some of them. This set yields 50,000 to 60,000 clones and no singletons; the top ten hold approximately 2.2%. The sample was peripheral blood mononuclear cells. The receptors stem from a person between 18 and 75 years old in good health.

This clone was recorded at least ten times. From the germline J gene comes the end of the CDR3, since the read stops 3 residues before it. The chain links TRBV4-1 to TRBJ2-2; no clear D. The CDR3 length is 13 residues. Per the germline V gene, CDR1 is MGHRA and CDR2 is YSYEKL. Between the trimmed V and J ends, which lost 2 bases and 4 bases, there was a span of 5 bases. The CDR3 sequence is CASSQYRTGELFF. The DNA read from the CDR3 is TGCGCCAGCAGCCAATATCGCACCGGGGAG.

There are a few counts of this clone. Coverage ceases 3 residues before the CDR3 finishes, and the germline J gene fills in the end. V is TRBV7-3 and J is TRBJ2-3, with D perhaps matching TRBD1 (5 bases). Germline loops: CDR1 SGHTA, CDR2 FQGTGA. V lost 8 bases to trimming and J lost 5 bases, with 11 bases between them. This CDR3 has 12 residues. CDR3 bases read: TGTGCCAGCGGGAAGGGGCAAGATACG. Encoded protein: CASGKGQDT. Given in full, the CDR3 is CASGKGQDTQYF. Complete variable domain (other parts from reference TRBV7-3 and TRBJ2-3): GAGVSQTPSNKVTEKGKYVELRCDPISGHTALYWYRQSLGQGPEFLIYFQGTGAADDSGLPNDRFFAVRPEGSVSTLKIQRTERGDSAVYLCASGKGQDTQYFGPGTRLTVL.

This clone was seen a handful of times. The sequenced fragment ends 3 residues before the CDR3 boundary, so the rest is inferred from the germline J gene. V and J are TRBV11-2 and TRBJ2-1, with TRBD2 identical over 11 bases. This CDR3 region has 15 residues. The germline V gene has CDR1 SGHAT and CDR2 FQNNGV. The trim removed 3 bases at V and 9 bases at J, leaving 7 bases unmatched. CDR3 protein: CASSFSTSGSFEQFF. The DNA read from the CDR3 is TGTGCCAGCAGCTTTTCTACTAGCGGGAGTTTTGAG. The complete variable domain, with remaining parts taken from reference TRBV11-2 and TRBJ2-1, reads EAGVAQSPRYKIIEKRQSVAFWCNPISGHATLYWYQQILGQGPKLLIQFQNNGVVDDSQLPKDRFSAERLKGVDSTLKIQPAKLEDSAVYLCASSFSTSGSFEQFFGPGTRLTVL.

The sample holds many counts of this clone. The read finishes 3 residues shy of the CDR3 end, and the germline J gene is used to complete it. The chain links TRBV12-3 or TRBV12-4 to TRBJ1-2; D possibly corresponds to TRBD1 (5 bases). V was shortened by 6 bases and J by 3 bases, with 14 bases between the two germline ends. The CDR3 covers 14 residues. The covered CDR3 bases are TGTGCCAGCAGCCAAGGGGAGTCTGACTATGGC. Encoded protein: CASSQGESDYG. In full, the CDR3 reads CASSQGESDYGYTF.

This clone was seen repeatedly, ten times or more. Read sequence stops 3 residues before the CDR3 end, and the germline J gene provides the missing end. The chain recombines TRBV19 with TRBJ2-3; no clear D. CDR3 length: 14 amino acids. Trimming removed 5 bases at V and 2 bases at J, with 11 bases between. Looked up from germline, CDR1 is LNHDA and CDR2 is SQIVND (reference sequence). CDR3 bases read: TGTGCCAGTAGTGCTCTGACACACACAGATACG. It translates to CASSALTHTDT. Given in full, the CDR3 is CASSALTHTDTQYF.

This clone was seen more than once but under ten times. The CDR3 extends 3 residues past the end of the read, so its final part is completed from the germline J gene. This chain joins TRBV5-1 and TRBJ2-5; either TRBD1 or TRBD2 may fit D (6 bases each). Germline V gene lookup returns CDR1 SGHRS and CDR2 YFSETQ. The V end lost 4 bases, the J end lost 5 bases, and 18 bases lay between the germline ends. This CDR3 is 15 amino acids long. The sequenced CDR3 bases are TGCGCCAGCAGCCTGGGGGGAACAGGGTCGGAGACC. Encoded protein: CASSLGGTGSET. The complete CDR3 protein is CASSLGGTGSETQYF.

This clone was picked up many times. Coverage ceases 3 residues before the CDR3 finishes, and the germline J gene fills in the end. The rearrangement links TRBV28 to TRBJ2-3; 9 nucleotides line up with TRBD2. This CDR3 has 16 residues. J lost 1 base, V lost 5 bases, and 7 bases had no gene match. Germline V gives CDR1 MDHEN, CDR2 SYDVKM. The CDR3 spells CASSTRAGGGTDTQYF. The CDR3 DNA, read in part, is TGTGCCAGCAGTACGCGAGCGGGGGGCGGCACAGATACG.

This clone was detected ten times or more. The sequenced fragment ends 3 residues before the CDR3 boundary, so the rest is inferred from the germline J gene. This chain uses TRBV5-1 with TRBJ2-7, with a tentative D call TRBD2 (6 bases). The V gene lost 4 bases and the J gene lost 2 bases, with 7 bases spanning the gap. Germline loops: CDR1 SGHRS, CDR2 YFSETQ. CDR3 length equals 12 residues. The CDR3 bases that were read are TGCGCCAGCAGCCGCGGGACCTACGAG. Translating gives CASSRGTYE. The CDR3 as a whole reads CASSRGTYEQYF.

This clone has ten or more counts. Coverage ceases 3 residues before the CDR3 finishes, and the germline J gene fills in the end. This chain uses TRBV2 with TRBJ2-3; no firm D call. Germline CDR1 and CDR2: SNHLY and FYNNEI. The ends were cut back, 3 bases at V and 6 bases at J, with 10 bases in the middle. This CDR3 has 13 amino acids. This CDR3 is CASSEQAPDTQYF. The DNA read from the CDR3 is TGTGCCAGCAGTGAGCAGGCCCCGGATACG.

Of note for this clone: The DNA ends 3 residues before the CDR3 does, and the rest of the CDR3 is filled in from the germline J gene. The chain employs TRBV19 and TRBJ1-1; D remains unclear. V was pared by 6 bases and J by 1 base, with 15 bases between. CDR3 length equals 15 residues. Germline CDR1 is LNHDA and CDR2 is SQIVND (reference sequence). The CDR3: CASSSQAGANTEAFF. CDR3 DNA (partial): TGTGCCAGTAGCTCCCAGGCAGGAGCGAACACTGAA.